One T cell receptor beta chain is described in this entry. As yet, its antigen is unknown. These data originate in a study of blood T cells in healthy people across ages. Study-wide findings and caveats: When one million T cells were used, diversity estimates were thought to be underestimates. Long-lived donors carried more naive CD4+ cells and greater diversity than aged donors.

From germline, CDR1 is MDHEN and CDR2 SYDVKM. The V and J ends lost 6 bases and 3 bases respectively, with 18 bases between them. The CDR3 has 15 amino acids. The extraction recovered at least 6 micrograms of total RNA per sample. A second PCR, run for roughly 7 to 11 cycles, used a sample-barcoded 5' primer plus a J-beta primer mix. Via MiXCR, TCRdb re-called the 5' RACE reads, giving one row per CDR3 protein. Found here are about 680,000 distinct CDR3 sequences, approximately 50% of them singletons; the top ten hold about 32%. The J gene is TRBJ2-7, the V gene TRBV28, with D possibly being TRBD2 (7 bases). The clonotype originates from a woman in her sixties in good health. Source material: blood. This chain's CDR3 is CASSPRKGGDYEQYF. CDR3 sequence (DNA): TGTGCCAGCAGCCCCCGAAAAGGGGGGGACTACGAGCAGTACTTC.